These 32 T cell receptor beta chains were sequenced from one sample in a study of blood T cells in healthy people across ages. For the second PCR, which ran for roughly 7 to 11 cycles, a sample-barcoded 5' primer and a J-beta primer mix were used. TCRdb re-analysed the 5' RACE reads in MiXCR, keeping a single row per CDR3 protein. The table records approximately 1.5 million distinct CDR3 sequences, 30% to 40% of them present only once. Sequenced: blood. The origin of the receptors is a woman aged 25 to 39 in good health.

The gene calls are TRBV6-2 or TRBV6-3 and TRBJ2-1; D possibly corresponds to TRBD2 (5 bases). V was cut by 7 bases and J by 0 bases, with 13 bases left in between. Per germline, CDR1 MNHEY and CDR2 SVGEGT. The CDR3 totals 15 residues. The CDR3 protein is CASKVPGSSYNEQFF. The DNA for the CDR3 is TGTGCCAGCAAAGTCCCGGGGAGCTCCTACAATGAGCAGTTCTTC.

This clonotype showed up just a few times. This chain uses TRBV20-1 with TRBJ1-2; tentative D call: TRBD1 (5 bases). Trimming removed 0 bases from V and 7 bases from J, with 18 bases in between. The germline CDR1 and CDR2 sequences are DFQATT and SNEGSKA (reference sequence). CDR3 length: 15 amino acids. The CDR3 DNA is TGCAGTGCTAGAGATTCAAGGCAGGGTGCTTCTGGCTACACCTTC. It codes for CSARDSRQGASGYTF.

This clonotype was recorded many times. The V call is TRBV5-5, the J call TRBJ1-2, with 10 bases matching TRBD1. J was trimmed by 8 bases and V by 7 bases; bases with no gene match: 8. The CDR3 runs to 13 residues. Germline assignment: CDR1 SGHKS and CDR2 YYEKEE (reference sequence). In DNA, the CDR3 is TGTGCCAGCTGGAGGGACAGGGGAGTCGGCTACACCTTC. Its translation: CASWRDRGVGYTF.

This clonotype was recorded at least ten times. V usage is TRBV20-1 and J usage is TRBJ2-7; D may be TRBD2 (6 bases). The CDR3 runs 15 residues. Germline V gene data show CDR1 as DFQATT and CDR2 as SNEGSKA (reference sequence). Between the trimmed V and J ends, which lost 0 bases and 0 bases, there was a span of 12 bases. Here the CDR3 DNA reads TGCAGTGCTAGAGATCAAGCGGGCAGCTCCTACGAGCAGTACTTC. Protein product: CSARDQAGSSYEQYF.

The chain recombines TRBV10-2 with TRBJ2-5; D not certain. CDR3 length equals 15 residues. The germline V gene has CDR1 WSHSY and CDR2 SAAADI. V was clipped by 0 bases and J by 2 bases, with 10 bases between them. The CDR3 region is CASSESKSGQETQYF. The CDR3 DNA is TGCGCCAGCAGTGAGTCGAAGTCAGGACAAGAGACCCAGTACTTC.

The chain employs TRBV9 and TRBJ2-7; a weak D match, TRBD2 (6 bases). CDR3 length: 15 amino acids. Germline loops: CDR1 SGDLS, CDR2 YYNGEE. V shed 4 bases and J shed 5 bases, with 19 bases lying between them. For the CDR3, the DNA is TGTGCCAGCAGCTTCCAACCGGGACTCCTAAACGAGCAGTACTTC. Protein product: CASSFQPGLLNEQYF.

This rearrangement joins TRBV5-1 to TRBJ1-6; no clear D gene. This CDR3 comprises 15 residues. The ends were cut back, 4 bases at V and 7 bases at J, with 15 bases in the middle. CDR1 and CDR2 (germline): SGHRS, YFSETQ. The CDR3 sequence is CASSPQTGENSPLHF. The CDR3 nucleotides read TGCGCCAGCAGCCCTCAGACCGGCGAGAATTCACCCCTCCACTTT. Full variable domain (outside the CDR3, taken from reference TRBV5-1 and TRBJ1-6): KAGVTQTPRYLIKTRGQQVTLSCSPISGHRSVSWYQQTPGQGLQFLFEYFSETQRNKGNFPGRFSGRQFSNSRSEMNVSTLELGDSALYLCASSPQTGENSPLHFGNGTRLTVT.

The chain joins TRBV7-8 to TRBJ2-1, with TRBD2 identical over 12 bases. The J segment lost 5 bases and the V segment lost 4 bases, leaving 6 bases of the junction unmatched. CDR1 SGHVS and CDR2 FQNEAQ come from the germline V gene. The CDR3 loop spans 16 amino acids. For the CDR3, the DNA is TGTGCCAGCAGCTCGGATCGACTAGCGGGGGACAATGAGCAGTTCTTC. Translation: CASSSDRLAGDNEQFF.

This clonotype has just a few counts. The gene calls are TRBV6-5 and TRBJ2-7, with 7 positions matching TRBD2. The V segment lost 2 bases and the J segment 7 bases; nucleotides outside the gene matches: 11. CDR3 length: 15 residues. Germline V gene sequence: CDR1 MNHEY, CDR2 SVGAGI. CDR3 protein: CASSYGTTGLGEQYF. Here the CDR3 DNA reads TGTGCCAGCAGTTACGGGACTACGGGGCTGGGGGAGCAGTACTTC.

This clonotype was seen only a few times. J is TRBJ1-3 and V is TRBV29-1; D is unresolved. The germline V and J ends were trimmed by 7 bases and 1 base, with 5 bases remaining between them. The CDR3 runs 11 residues. The V gene's germline CDR1 is SQVTM and CDR2 ANQGSEA. This CDR3 is CSGFSGNTIYF. CDR3 nucleotide sequence: TGCAGCGGGTTTTCTGGAAACACCATATATTTT.

Concerning this clonotype: A much larger clone lies a single base off, so this may be a read error. V and J are TRBV12-3 or TRBV12-4 and TRBJ2-1; tentative D call: TRBD1 (6 bases). The V gene lost 7 bases and the J gene lost 4 bases, with 20 bases spanning the gap. The CDR3 totals 16 residues. The CDR3 here is CASNSSPTGLYNEQFF. The CDR3 DNA reads TGTGCCAGCAATTCCTCCCCGACAGGCCTATACAATGAGCAGTTCTTC.

The V gene is TRBV7-2, the J gene TRBJ2-3; TRBD2 matches 10 bases. The CDR3 has 15 amino acids. J was trimmed by 8 bases and V by 2 bases; bases with no gene match: 7. Germline assignment: CDR1 SGHTA and CDR2 FQGNSA. The CDR3 DNA reads TGTGCCAGCAGCTTATTCACTAGCGGGGTCGGTACGCAGTATTTT. It codes for CASSLFTSGVGTQYF.

There are a few counts of this clonotype. The chain combines TRBV20-1 with TRBJ2-1; perhaps TRBD2 as D (6 bases). Germline-derived CDR1 and CDR2 are DFQATT and SNEGSKA (reference sequence). V gave up 5 bases and J gave up 8 bases, with 16 bases separating them. The CDR3 has 13 amino acids. CDR3 coding DNA: TGCAGTGCTGCGCAGCGGGTCCGCCATGAGCAGTTCTTC. It yields the protein CSAAQRVRHEQFF.

This sequence joins TRBV30 and TRBJ2-2; a possible D gene is TRBD2 (5 bases). Deletions cut 0 bases from V and 6 bases from J, with 11 bases between. This CDR3 has 14 residues. Per germline, CDR1 GTSNPN and CDR2 SVGIG (reference sequence). The CDR3 region has the DNA TGTGCCTGGAGTGTCAGTCAGCGGTCCGGGGAGCTGTTTTTT. Translation: CAWSVSQRSGELFF.

This clonotype was counted a single time. The chain recombines TRBV5-1 with TRBJ2-5; the match to TRBD2 covers 9 bases. Germline V lookup: CDR1 SGHRS, CDR2 YFSETQ. The V segment lost 1 base and the J segment 4 bases; nucleotides outside the gene matches: 8. The CDR3 is made up of 16 amino acids. CDR3 in DNA: TGCGCCAGCAGCTTGTTTAGCGGGGGCAGTGGAGAGACCCAGTACTTC. Encoded protein: CASSLFSGGSGETQYF.

This clonotype was picked up a small number of times. The chain joins TRBV24-1 to TRBJ1-5; D may be TRBD1 (6 bases). The CDR3 has 15 residues. Germline values: CDR1 KGHDR, CDR2 SFDVKD. Trimming cost V 4 bases and J 1 base, with 10 bases left between them. As DNA, the CDR3 is TGTGCCACCAGTGAAGGGGGTTGGAGCAATCAGCCCCAGCATTTT. Its translation: CATSEGGWSNQPQHF.

This clonotype was detected only a few times. The rearrangement links TRBV5-8 to TRBJ2-1; 9 bases are shared with TRBD1. The CDR3 is 15 residues long. J lost 5 bases, V lost 1 base, and 4 bases had no gene match. Germline V gene data show CDR1 as SGHTS and CDR2 as YDEGEE. CDR3: CASSLLGQGHNEQFF. The CDR3 DNA reads TGTGCCAGCAGCTTGCTGGGACAGGGCCACAATGAGCAGTTCTTC.

A single count supports this clonotype. A read error may be the cause here, since a much bigger clone is one base away. This chain links TRBV3-1 with TRBJ1-5, with 10 nucleotides matching TRBD1. The CDR3 covers 15 residues. Germline CDR1 reads LGHDT; CDR2 reads YNNKEL (reference sequence). Trimming at V came to 4 bases and at J to 4 bases, leaving 4 bases not matched to a gene. The CDR3 DNA sequence: TGTGCCAGCAGCCGAGCGGGACAGGGGAATCAGCCCCAGCATTTT. It is translated as CASSRAGQGNQPQHF.

The sample holds a few counts of this clonotype. This chain links TRBV7-9 with TRBJ2-1; perhaps TRBD2 as D (6 bases). The germline V gene has CDR1 SEHNR and CDR2 FQNEAQ (reference sequence). The CDR3 is 14 residues long. V was shortened by 5 bases and J by 7 bases, with 15 bases between the two germline ends. The CDR3 sequence: CASSPWRASNEQFF. Written as DNA, the CDR3 is TGTGCCAGCAGCCCCTGGAGGGCTAGTAATGAGCAGTTCTTC.

This clonotype was seen a few times. The gene calls are TRBV5-1 and TRBJ2-7; no clear D gene. The CDR3 is 11 amino acids. Germline lookup yields CDR1 SGHRS and CDR2 YFSETQ. V was pared by 0 bases and J by 7 bases, with 5 bases between. The CDR3 DNA sequence: TGCGCCAGCAGCTTGGAAACAGAGCAGTACTTC. Its protein product is CASSLETEQYF.

This chain uses TRBV20-1 with TRBJ2-1; 10 bases are shared with TRBD2. V lost 6 bases, J lost 5 bases, and 10 bases stayed unmatched. This CDR3 contains 15 residues. The germline V gene encodes CDR1 DFQATT and CDR2 SNEGSKA (reference sequence). The CDR3 DNA follows: TGCAGTGCGCCGATCGTAGCGGGGGGAAACAATGAGCAGTTCTTC. Amino acids: CSAPIVAGGNNEQFF.

The chain couples TRBV7-9 to TRBJ1-2; D gene unclear. The V gene lost 10 bases and the J gene lost 6 bases, with 15 bases spanning the gap. Germline V gives CDR1 SEHNR, CDR2 FQNEAQ (reference sequence). The CDR3 consists of 12 residues. The CDR3 reads CAIMDAADGYTF. The CDR3 region has the DNA TGTGCCATCATGGACGCAGCGGATGGCTACACCTTC.

In its sample, this clonotype was seen a few times. The rearrangement uses TRBV7-9 and TRBJ2-7; D remains ambiguous. CDR1 and CDR2 (germline): SEHNR, FQNEAQ (reference sequence). The CDR3 is made up of 12 amino acids. Trimming removed 4 bases at V and 3 bases at J, with 7 bases between. The CDR3, as DNA: TGTGCCAGCAGCTGGCACGACTACGAGCAGTACTTC. This gives the protein CASSWHDYEQYF.

A few counts support this clonotype. The chain joins TRBV4-1 to TRBJ1-3; weak D call: TRBD1 (5 bases). V was trimmed by 5 bases and J by 8 bases, leaving 19 bases between them. The V gene's germline CDR1 is MGHRA and CDR2 YSYEKL. The CDR3 loop spans 15 amino acids. The DNA for the CDR3 is TGCGCCAGCAGCGTAGGCCTCCTGGGGCGCGACACCATATATTTT. This codes for CASSVGLLGRDTIYF.

The CDR3 DNA is TGTGCCTGGAGTGTAGCCAGGCACACCGGGGAGCTGTTTTTT. Its protein product is CAWSVARHTGELFF. This chain connects TRBV30 to TRBJ2-2; D call uncertain. The V and J ends lost 0 bases and 3 bases respectively, with 8 bases between them. The CDR3 consists of 14 residues. Germline CDR1 is GTSNPN and CDR2 is SVGIG (reference sequence). Together with reference TRBV30 and TRBJ2-2, the CDR3 gives the full variable domain: SQTIHQWPATLVQPVGSPLSLECTVEGTSNPNLYWYRQAAGRGLQLLFYSVGIGQISSEVPQNLSASRPQDRQFILSSKKLLLSDSGFYLCAWSVARHTGELFFGEGSRLTVL.

This clonotype was picked up many times. The genes are TRBV29-1 and TRBJ2-3; no clear D gene. V gave up 2 bases and J gave up 0 bases, with 6 bases separating them. Germline CDR1 SQVTM, CDR2 ANQGSEA. CDR3 length: 13 residues. CDR3 DNA sequence: TGCAGCGTTGAAAAGGGAAGCACAGATACGCAGTATTTT. This encodes CSVEKGSTDTQYF.

Only a few counts were recorded for this clonotype. The J gene is TRBJ2-5, the V gene TRBV6-1, with TRBD1 matching over 11 bases. Losses at the gene ends were 6 bases for V and 5 bases for J; bases not matched to a gene: 5. The CDR3 loop spans 14 amino acids. Per the germline V gene, CDR1 is MNHNS and CDR2 is SASEGT. CDR3 nucleotide sequence: TGTGCCAGCAGGCAGGACAGGGGGCGCGAGACCCAGTACTTC. Translated, it gives CASRQDRGRETQYF.

This clonotype occurred a few times. The genes are TRBV20-1 and TRBJ2-1; D uncertain. CDR1 DFQATT and CDR2 SNEGSKA come from the germline V gene (reference sequence). V gave up 3 bases and J gave up 0 bases, with 6 bases separating them. The CDR3 has 13 residues. The CDR3, as DNA: TGCAGTGCTAGTTACGGCTCCTACAATGAGCAGTTCTTC. Protein sequence: CSASYGSYNEQFF.

This clonotype was detected only a few times. CDR3 sequence: CASSQGVGSGYEQYF. The CDR3 DNA sequence: TGTGCCAGCAGCCAAGGGGTTGGGAGCGGCTACGAGCAGTACTTC. V usage is TRBV6-5 and J usage is TRBJ2-7, with D perhaps TRBD1 or TRBD2 (5 bases each). CDR1 and CDR2 from the germline V gene are MNHEY and SVGAGI. This CDR3 spans 15 amino acids. V dropped 6 bases and J dropped 3 bases, with 18 bases sitting between them.

This clonotype has ten or more counts. The chain recombines TRBV25-1 with TRBJ2-7, with 7 positions matching TRBD2. The CDR3 runs 15 residues. Trimming at V came to 4 bases and at J to 0 bases, leaving 6 bases not matched to a gene. The germline V gene has CDR1 MGHDK and CDR2 SYGVNS. CDR3 protein: CASSGSSGSSYEQYF. The CDR3 nucleotides read TGTGCCAGCAGTGGCTCTAGCGGATCCTCCTACGAGCAGTACTTC.

The chain uses TRBV11-2 and TRBJ1-2; no definite D call. V dropped 5 bases and J dropped 0 bases, with 10 bases sitting between them. The CDR3 is made up of 14 amino acids. Germline V lookup: CDR1 SGHAT, CDR2 FQNNGV. The CDR3 DNA is TGTGCCAGCAGCCGCCTTGGATCTAACTATGGCTACACCTTC. It codes for CASSRLGSNYGYTF.

The V gene is TRBV4-1, the J gene TRBJ2-1; D ambiguous. The CDR3 sequence is 12 residues long. CDR1 is MGHRA, CDR2 YSYEKL, per germline. The V end was cut by 2 bases, the J end by 10 bases, with 9 bases between. CDR3 residues: CASSQYRSEQFF. Here the CDR3 DNA reads TGCGCCAGCAGCCAATATAGGAGCGAGCAGTTCTTC.